Presented here are 15 T cell receptor beta chains from one specimen sequenced in a study of vaccination and CD4 T cells after COVID-19. Their antigens remain unidentified. With the Oncomine TCR Beta short-read assay, DNA from cultured CD4+ T cells was sequenced. In TCRdb, the PCR reads were re-called with MiXCR into one record per CDR3 protein. Of 16,000 or so distinct CDR3 sequences listed, 52% are singletons. The sample's treatment: roughly 11-day PBMC culture with coronavirus spike peptide pools or control peptides (ViraFEST assay). The material sequenced was CD4+ T cells from blood, cultured in vitro, taken before SARS-CoV-2 vaccination. The receptors were sampled from a human donor who had recovered from COVID-19.

The chain employs TRBV5-1 and TRBJ2-7, with 8 bases fitting TRBD1. This CDR3 has 15 amino acids. Trimming took 1 base from V and 7 from J; bases not matched to a gene: 10. Germline V gene lookup returns CDR1 SGHRS and CDR2 YFSETQ. The CDR3 nucleotides are TGCGCCAGCAGCTTGTTCGAGACAGGGGTCCGGGAGCAGTACTTC. Translating it yields CASSLFETGVREQYF.

This clonotype was observed a handful of times. The chain carries TRBV19 and TRBJ2-5; TRBD1 or TRBD2 may be the D gene (6 bases each). The CDR3 runs to 14 residues. The V and J ends lost 8 bases and 1 base respectively, with 14 bases between them. The germline V gene encodes CDR1 LNHDA and CDR2 SQIVND (reference sequence). CDR3 DNA: TGTGCCAGTTCCTTCGGGGGCTTCCAAGAGACCCAGTACTTC. Translated: CASSFGGFQETQYF.

The rearrangement links TRBV28 to TRBJ2-3; 8 nucleotides align to TRBD1. CDR3 length equals 14 residues. V was pared by 5 bases and J by 3 bases, with 4 bases of the junction left unmatched. CDR1 and CDR2 (germline): MDHEN, SYDVKM. The CDR3 DNA sequence: TGTGCCAGCAGTATCACAGGGGGTACAGATACGCAGTATTTT. It specifies CASSITGGTDTQYF.

This rearrangement joins TRBV5-4 to TRBJ2-1; TRBD1 agrees at 7 bases. J was trimmed by 0 bases and V by 4 bases; bases with no gene match: 4. The CDR3 consists of 15 residues. Germline lookup yields CDR1 SGHNT and CDR2 YYREEE (reference sequence). CDR3 amino acids: CASSQRQGSYNEQFF. In DNA form, the CDR3 reads TGTGCCAGCAGCCAACGACAGGGCTCCTACAATGAGCAGTTCTTC.

The chain recombines TRBV6-2 or TRBV6-3 with TRBJ1-2, with D possibly being TRBD1 (6 bases). The germline V gene encodes CDR1 MNHEY and CDR2 SVGEGT. V gave up 7 bases and J gave up 4 bases, with 16 bases separating them. This CDR3 contains 14 residues. This CDR3 reads CASKDSGEIYGYTF. Here the CDR3 DNA reads TGTGCCAGCAAAGACTCAGGGGAAATCTATGGCTACACCTTC.

The rearrangement uses TRBV6-1 and TRBJ1-1, with D hard to call. From germline, CDR1 is MNHNS and CDR2 SASEGT. Trimming shortened V by 6 bases and J by 0 bases, and 14 bases separated the two germline ends. The CDR3 runs 15 residues. The CDR3 DNA reads TGTGCCAGCAGGTCCCCGTCGGGGATGAACACTGAAGCTTTCTTT. This sequence encodes CASRSPSGMNTEAFF.

The chain links TRBV19 to TRBJ2-5; no reliable D call. The CDR3 sequence is 13 residues long. CDR1 LNHDA and CDR2 SQIVND come from the germline V gene (reference sequence). The V end lost 3 bases, the J end lost 2 bases, and 7 bases lay between the germline ends. CDR3 sequence: CASSIAQQETQYF. CDR3 in DNA: TGTGCCAGTAGTATCGCACAGCAAGAGACCCAGTACTTC. The whole variable domain, remainder taken from reference TRBV19 and TRBJ2-5, is DGGITQSPKYLFRKEGQNVTLSCEQNLNHDAMYWYRQDPGQGLRLIYYSQIVNDFQKGDIAEGYSVSREKKESFPLTVTSAQKNPTAFYLCASSIAQQETQYFGPGTRLLVL.

This clonotype was picked up a small number of times. The chain employs TRBV20-1 and TRBJ1-2; tentatively, D is TRBD1 (5 bases). CDR1 is DFQATT, CDR2 SNEGSKA, per germline (reference sequence). The V and J ends lost 6 bases and 0 bases respectively, with 17 bases between them. The CDR3 length is 15 residues. CDR3 residues: CSAPQATVANYGYTF. The CDR3, as DNA: TGCAGTGCCCCCCAGGCGACAGTAGCTAACTATGGCTACACCTTC.

The CDR3: CASSSIVSSYEQYF. As DNA, the CDR3 is TGTGCCAGCAGTTCGATTGTAAGCTCCTACGAGCAGTACTTC. V is TRBV6-5 and J is TRBJ2-7; unclear D gene. V dropped 4 bases and J dropped 0 bases, with 10 bases sitting between them. This CDR3 contains 14 residues. From germline, CDR1 is MNHEY and CDR2 SVGAGI.

There are a few counts of this clonotype. The genes are TRBV7-2 and TRBJ2-6; D possibly uses TRBD1 or TRBD2 (6 bases each). The germline CDR1 and CDR2 sequences are SGHTA and FQGNSA. The CDR3 loop spans 17 amino acids. V lost 3 bases and J lost 2, with 14 bases in between. DNA for the CDR3: TGTGCCAGCAGCTTGGAGGGGGGCCGTGCTGGGGCCAACGTCCTGACTTTC. Protein sequence: CASSLEGGRAGANVLTF.

The count of this clonotype is one. The chain is built from TRBV7-9 and TRBJ2-1; the match to TRBD1 covers 11 bases. The V gene's germline CDR1 is SEHNR and CDR2 FQNEAQ (reference sequence). Trimming at V came to 3 bases and at J to 8 bases, leaving 6 bases not matched to a gene. The CDR3 sequence is 15 residues long. CDR3 sequence (DNA): TGTGCCAGCAGCTTGCGGACAGGGGGCTCCGATGAGCAGTTCTTC. Translating it yields CASSLRTGGSDEQFF.

The rearrangement joins TRBV6-1 to TRBJ2-5, with unresolved D. The CDR3 is made up of 13 amino acids. Trimming took 7 bases from V and 5 from J, leaving 14 bases between them. The germline gives CDR1 MNHNS, CDR2 SASEGT. This chain's CDR3 is CASTRSSRETQYF. The CDR3 nucleotides are TGTGCCAGCACCAGGTCCTCCCGGGAGACCCAGTACTTC.

This chain joins TRBV2 and TRBJ1-2, with D perhaps TRBD1 (5 bases). This CDR3 is built from 13 residues. Germline assignment: CDR1 SNHLY and CDR2 FYNNEI. V was pared by 7 bases and J by 6 bases, with 15 bases between. The CDR3: CASTQGEANGYTF. DNA for the CDR3: TGTGCCAGCACTCAGGGTGAGGCGAATGGCTACACCTTC.

The chain is built from TRBV7-3 and TRBJ2-7; no clear D. The germline CDR1 and CDR2 sequences are SGHTA and FQGTGA. Trimming took 2 bases from V and 3 from J, leaving 14 bases between them. CDR3 length: 15 residues. CDR3 loop: CASSLAPAFNYEQYF. CDR3 nucleotide sequence: TGTGCCAGCAGCTTAGCCCCAGCGTTCAACTACGAGCAGTACTTC.

This clonotype was observed a few times. CDR3 nucleotide sequence: TGTGCCAGTAGTAGCGGGCGGGATTATAGCAATCAGCCCCAGCATTTT. It encodes CASSSGRDYSNQPQHF. This chain connects TRBV19 to TRBJ1-5; D remains ambiguous. Germline V gene lookup returns CDR1 LNHDA and CDR2 SQIVND (reference sequence). The CDR3 loop spans 16 amino acids. V lost 4 bases and J 0 bases, leaving 13 bases between the germline ends.